One sample yielded the 10 T cell receptor beta chains listed below, sequenced in a study of OX40 agonist ivuxolimab in advanced cancers. The data were produced by immunoSEQ multiplex PCR, yet TCRdb's version contains in-frame clones alone and is incomplete. The sample holds 40,000 to 50,000 clones, 88% seen once. The sequenced sample was CD4+ or CD8+ T cells sorted from blood, obtained in a trial of the OX40 agonist ivuxolimab. These receptors all come from an adult with an advanced solid tumor such as melanoma, head and neck, liver or kidney cancer.

The V and J genes are TRBV7-6 and TRBJ2-1, with 7 bases identical to TRBD2. The V and J ends lost 3 bases and 4 bases, in that order; junction bases with no gene match: 3. The CDR3 contains 14 residues. Germline V lookup: CDR1 SGHVS, CDR2 FNYEAQ. The CDR3 loop reads CASSFSSGYNEQFF. Written as DNA, the CDR3 is TGTGCCAGCAGCTTCTCTAGCGGTTACAATGAGCAGTTCTTC.

This chain uses TRBV27 with TRBJ2-4; TRBD1 matches at 9 bases. The CDR3 spans 16 residues. J gave up 6 bases and V 4 bases, and 10 bases lay outside the gene matches. The V gene's germline CDR1 is MNHEY and CDR2 SMNVEV (reference sequence). DNA of the CDR3: TGTGCCAGCAGTTCTCCCCTAGGGGACAGGGTAAACATTCAGTACTTC. Translation gives CASSSPLGDRVNIQYF.

The rearrangement links TRBV5-1 to TRBJ1-6, with 8 bases aligning to TRBD1. Germline-derived CDR1 and CDR2 are SGHRS and YFSETQ. The CDR3 is 15 amino acids. The ends lost 0 bases at V and 8 bases at J; junction bases unmatched: 4. CDR3 in amino acids: CASSLGTGGDSPLHF. CDR3 nucleotide sequence: TGCGCCAGCAGCTTGGGTACAGGGGGGGATTCACCCCTCCACTTT.

The chain uses TRBV7-9 and TRBJ2-7, with TRBD2 matching 7 bases. Germline V gives CDR1 SEHNR, CDR2 FQNEAQ (reference sequence). Trimming at V came to 6 bases and at J to 0 bases, leaving 5 bases not matched to a gene. This CDR3 has 14 residues. CDR3: CASSPSGDSYEQYF. Here the CDR3 DNA reads TGTGCCAGCAGTCCGAGCGGGGACTCCTACGAGCAGTACTTC.

The V call is TRBV7-3, the J call TRBJ2-5; D may be TRBD1 or TRBD2 (5 bases each). Germline V CDR1 and CDR2: SGHTA, FQGTGA. V lost 5 bases to trimming and J lost 4 bases, with 17 bases between them. The CDR3 length is 15 residues. The CDR3 sequence is CASSPVGSQGETQYF. The CDR3 DNA sequence: TGTGCCAGCAGCCCTGTGGGGAGTCAGGGAGAGACCCAGTACTTC.

This clone was observed a handful of times. V and J are TRBV7-9 and TRBJ2-2; 10 nucleotides match TRBD1. This CDR3 contains 15 residues. Germline V gene sequence: CDR1 SEHNR, CDR2 FQNEAQ (reference sequence). The V segment lost 7 bases and the J segment 3 bases; nucleotides outside the gene matches: 5. Here the CDR3 reads CASTGQGLHTGELFF. The CDR3 nucleotides read TGTGCCAGCACGGGACAGGGGTTGCACACCGGGGAGCTGTTTTTT.

The chain uses TRBV10-3 and TRBJ1-5; 7 bases are shared with TRBD1. The CDR3 length is 20 residues. In germline, CDR1 is ENHRY, CDR2 SYGVKD. The junction had 20 bases not matched to a gene; V was cut back by 5 bases and J by 1 base. CDR3 bases: TGTGCCATCAGTTCAGGTGGAGGGGGCCTAATCGGTAGGAGCAATCAGCCCCAGCATTTT. It codes for CAISSGGGGLIGRSNQPQHF.

J is TRBJ2-5 and V is TRBV29-1; D possibly corresponds to TRBD2 (6 bases). With 4 bases removed from V and 1 base from J, the gap between germline ends came to 13 bases. Germline loops: CDR1 SQVTM, CDR2 ANQGSEA. The CDR3 covers 14 residues. CDR3 in amino acids: CSVVPAGLQETQYF. CDR3 coding DNA: TGCAGCGTTGTTCCAGCGGGCCTCCAAGAGACCCAGTACTTC. The full variable domain, rest sourced from reference TRBV29-1 and TRBJ2-5, is SAVISQKPSRDICQRGTSLTIQCQVDSQVTMMFWYRQQPGQSLTLIATANQGSEATYESGFVIDKFPISRPNLTFSTLTVSNMSPEDSSIYLCSVVPAGLQETQYFGPGTRLLVL.

This clone has just a few counts. The chain recombines TRBV11-2 with TRBJ2-1; D not resolved. Trimming removed 3 bases from V and 6 bases from J, with 15 bases in between. The CDR3 totals 15 residues. CDR1 and CDR2 from the germline V gene are SGHAT and FQNNGV. The CDR3 sequence is CASSLVFLDFNEQFF. The CDR3 nucleotides are TGTGCCAGCAGCTTGGTATTCCTAGATTTCAATGAGCAGTTCTTC.

The chain has TRBV11-1 and TRBJ2-5, with 11 positions matching TRBD2. Losses at the gene ends were 6 bases for V and 2 bases for J; bases not matched to a gene: 5. CDR1 and CDR2 (germline): SGHAT, FQDESV (reference sequence). The CDR3 sequence is 15 residues long. The CDR3 reads CASRPGLADQETQYF. The CDR3 DNA follows: TGTGCCAGCAGGCCGGGACTAGCGGATCAAGAGACCCAGTACTTC.